Listed here are 27 T cell receptor beta chains from one sample, sequenced in a study of cytomegalovirus exposure and HLA in healthy donors. The PCR employed 60 Vbeta primers together with 13 Jbeta primers. Clones were read by immunoSEQ multiplex PCR, and TCRdb kept only the in-frame ones, dropping some. The sample carries roughly 100,000 clones, roughly four fifths recorded once. Material for sequencing was PBMCs. These TCRs come from a man aged 35-49 years in good health and CMV-seronegative.

Worth noting for this clone: A much bigger clone sits one base away, suggesting this may be a read error. The V call is TRBV25-1, the J call TRBJ1-6; D not resolved. V was cut by 10 bases and J by 5 bases, with 12 bases left in between. Germline CDR1 is MGHDK and CDR2 is SYGVNS. The CDR3 length is 13 residues. CDR3 protein: CATAMGNNSPLHF. The DNA of the CDR3 is TGTGCCACAGCGATGGGTAATAATTCACCCCTCCACTTT.

The V call is TRBV4-1, the J call TRBJ1-2; a weak D match, TRBD1 (6 bases). This CDR3 spans 16 amino acids. Between the trimmed V and J ends, which lost 3 bases and 4 bases, there was a span of 18 bases. Germline V gives CDR1 MGHRA, CDR2 YSYEKL. Written as DNA, the CDR3 is TGCGCCAGCAGCCAGAAAGGGGAGGCGGGGGCCTATGGCTACACCTTC. Translation gives CASSQKGEAGAYGYTF.

This rearrangement joins TRBV7-9 to TRBJ2-1, with D possibly matching TRBD2 (6 bases). The V end was cut by 5 bases, the J end by 2 bases, with 13 bases between. CDR1 and CDR2 (germline): SEHNR, FQNEAQ (reference sequence). The CDR3 loop spans 15 amino acids. The CDR3, as DNA: TGTGCCAGCAGCCTTAGGGCGGGGCCCTACAATGAGCAGTTCTTC. This translates into CASSLRAGPYNEQFF.

This chain uses TRBV5-1 with TRBJ1-4, with 7 bases matching TRBD1. The CDR3 extends over 15 amino acids. Trimming removed 4 bases from V and 15 bases from J; junction bases left unmatched: 18. Germline V gives CDR1 SGHRS, CDR2 YFSETQ. CDR3: CASSPTGAPGFVLFF. CDR3 coding DNA: TGCGCCAGCAGCCCCACAGGGGCCCCGGGTTTTGTATTGTTTTTT.

The CDR3 sequence is CASSQEWPAGANYGYTF. The CDR3 DNA reads as TGCGCCAGCAGCCAAGAATGGCCGGCAGGGGCTAACTATGGCTACACCTTC. The chain joins TRBV4-3 to TRBJ1-2, with a tentative D call TRBD1 (6 bases). The germline CDR1 and CDR2 sequences are LGHNA and YSLEER. Trimming took 0 bases from V and 0 from J, leaving 14 bases between them. The CDR3 loop spans 17 amino acids.

The rearrangement joins TRBV12-5 to TRBJ1-1; no clear D gene. The CDR3 runs 17 residues. Germline assignment: CDR1 LGHNT and CDR2 FRNRAP. V shed 5 bases and J shed 0 bases, with 19 bases lying between them. CDR3 residues: CASGAPSADYMNTEAFF. The DNA for the CDR3 is TGTGCTAGTGGTGCCCCGTCGGCGGACTATATGAACACTGAAGCTTTCTTT.

The J gene is TRBJ2-2, the V gene TRBV5-1, with a tentative D call TRBD1 (6 bases). The germline CDR1 and CDR2 sequences are SGHRS and YFSETQ. This CDR3 has 15 amino acids. Trimming shortened V by 0 bases and J by 7 bases, and 13 bases separated the two germline ends. The CDR3 sequence is CASSLGDILGGELFF. As DNA, the CDR3 is TGCGCCAGCAGCTTGGGGGACATATTAGGCGGGGAGCTGTTTTTT.

This clone has a handful of counts. V and J are TRBV6-5 and TRBJ1-4; D is possibly TRBD1 (6 bases). CDR1 is MNHEY, CDR2 SVGAGI, per germline. The CDR3 runs to 15 residues. V lost 2 bases to trimming and J lost 7 bases, with 14 bases between them. Written as DNA, the CDR3 is TGTGCCAGCAGTTACGACGGACAGTTAGGTGAAAAACTGTTTTTT. This encodes CASSYDGQLGEKLFF.

V gene TRBV9 combines with J gene TRBJ1-4; D perhaps matches TRBD1 (5 bases). Germline V lookup: CDR1 SGDLS, CDR2 YYNGEE. This CDR3 has 14 amino acids. V lost 4 bases and J lost 8, with 15 bases in between. The CDR3 loop reads CASSTLGGYEKLFF. In DNA, the CDR3 is TGTGCCAGCAGCACATTGGGGGGTTACGAAAAACTGTTTTTT. The full variable domain, rest sourced from reference TRBV9 and TRBJ1-4, is DSGVTQTPKHLITATGQRVTLRCSPRSGDLSVYWYQQSLDQGLQFLIQYYNGEERAKGNILERFSAQQFPDLHSELNLSSLELGDSALYFCASSTLGGYEKLFFGSGTQLSVL.

The V gene is TRBV5-1, the J gene TRBJ2-7; the match to TRBD2 covers 10 bases. V trimming: 3 bases; J trimming: 1 base; junction bases outside the gene matches: 7. The germline gives CDR1 SGHRS, CDR2 YFSETQ. The CDR3 is 16 residues long. This CDR3 is CASSSEAGGPSYEQYF. The CDR3 coding sequence is TGCGCCAGCAGCTCCGAAGCGGGGGGGCCTTCCTACGAGCAGTACTTC.

The genes are TRBV7-6 and TRBJ2-3; 13 bases line up with TRBD2. Looked up from germline, CDR1 is SGHVS and CDR2 is FNYEAQ. The V and J ends lost 5 bases and 1 base, in that order; junction bases with no gene match: 6. This CDR3 has 17 residues. The DNA for the CDR3 is TGTGCCAGCAGCCCCGGGACTAGCGGGACTCGCACAGATACGCAGTATTTT. This sequence encodes CASSPGTSGTRTDTQYF.

The chain uses TRBV2 and TRBJ2-7; no clear D gene. The CDR3 length is 12 residues. Germline values: CDR1 SNHLY, CDR2 FYNNEI. Trimming stripped 5 bases from V and 3 bases from J, with 8 bases between. The CDR3 bases are TGTGCCAGCAGTTTCTCGGTCTACGAGCAGTACTTC. Its translation is CASSFSVYEQYF.

The sample holds a few counts of this clone. The chain combines TRBV6-6 with TRBJ1-5, with TRBD1 as a possible D gene (5 bases). CDR3 length: 14 residues. Deletions cut 2 bases from V and 5 bases from J, with 10 bases between. Germline V lookup: CDR1 MNHNY, CDR2 SVGAGI (reference sequence). CDR3: CASSYGQGDQPQHF. The CDR3 DNA is TGTGCCAGCAGTTACGGCCAGGGCGATCAGCCCCAGCATTTT.

There are a few counts of this clone. The gene calls are TRBV6-5 and TRBJ1-6, with D uncertain. Between the trimmed V and J ends, which lost 5 bases and 7 bases, there was a span of 9 bases. CDR3 length: 13 amino acids. Germline V gene data show CDR1 as MNHEY and CDR2 as SVGAGI. The CDR3 spells CASSALRNSPLHF. The CDR3 bases are TGTGCCAGCAGTGCGCTGAGGAATTCACCCCTCCACTTT.

V gene TRBV29-1 combines with J gene TRBJ2-5; TRBD1 might be the D (6 bases). Per the germline V gene, CDR1 is SQVTM and CDR2 is ANQGSEA. The CDR3 runs to 15 residues. Deletions cut 5 bases from V and 4 bases from J, with 20 bases between. In DNA form, the CDR3 reads TGCAGCGTTTCGTCTCCCGATCACAGGGCAGAGACCCAGTACTTC. Translation: CSVSSPDHRAETQYF. Using reference TRBV29-1 and TRBJ2-5 for the parts outside the CDR3, the full variable domain is SAVISQKPSRDICQRGTSLTIQCQVDSQVTMMFWYRQQPGQSLTLIATANQGSEATYESGFVIDKFPISRPNLTFSTLTVSNMSPEDSSIYLCSVSSPDHRAETQYFGPGTRLLVL.

The rearrangement uses TRBV5-6 and TRBJ2-3, with TRBD2 matching over 7 bases. J lost 0 bases, V lost 0 bases, and 4 bases had no gene match. Germline V gene lookup returns CDR1 SGHDT and CDR2 YYEEEE. The CDR3 totals 16 residues. This CDR3 reads CASSLAGGTSTDTQYF. The CDR3 DNA is TGTGCCAGCAGCTTGGCGGGGGGAACAAGCACAGATACGCAGTATTTT.

The V call is TRBV2, the J call TRBJ2-3; TRBD1 matches at 8 bases. Germline CDR1 and CDR2: SNHLY and FYNNEI. This CDR3 comprises 15 residues. The V segment lost 6 bases and the J segment 0 bases; nucleotides outside the gene matches: 5. CDR3 nucleotide sequence: TGTGCCAGCAGCGGGGACAGGTGGAGCACAGATACGCAGTATTTT. This codes for CASSGDRWSTDTQYF.

The chain is built from TRBV5-4 and TRBJ1-1; TRBD1 matches at 7 bases. V dropped 3 bases and J dropped 4; count of bases not matched to a gene: 3. The CDR3 has 13 amino acids. Germline-derived CDR1 and CDR2 are SGHNT and YYREEE (reference sequence). The CDR3 region is CASSSGQTTEAFF. The CDR3 coding sequence is TGTGCCAGCAGCTCGGGACAGACCACTGAAGCTTTCTTT.

This chain connects TRBV2 to TRBJ2-3; TRBD2 matches 8 bases. V lost 10 bases and J lost 1; bases outside the gene matches: 7. The germline gives CDR1 SNHLY, CDR2 FYNNEI. The CDR3 totals 14 residues. CDR3 in DNA: TGTGCCACAAAGCGGGGGTGGGGCACAGATACGCAGTATTTT. Translation gives CATKRGWGTDTQYF. Drawing the rest from reference TRBV2 and TRBJ2-3, the complete variable domain is EPEVTQTPSHQVTQMGQEVILRCVPISNHLYFYWYRQILGQKVEFLVSFYNNEISEKSEIFDDQFSVERPDGSNFTLKIRSTKLEDSAMYFCATKRGWGTDTQYFGPGTRLTVL.

V and J are TRBV5-4 and TRBJ2-3; 7 bases are a match to TRBD1. Trimming removed 1 base from V and 6 bases from J; junction bases left unmatched: 8. CDR1 is SGHNT, CDR2 YYREEE, per germline (reference sequence). This CDR3 spans 15 amino acids. CDR3 sequence reads: CASSLRGRGTDTQYF. The DNA for the CDR3 is TGTGCCAGCAGCTTGAGGGGCAGGGGGACGGATACGCAGTATTTT. Full variable domain (outside the CDR3, taken from reference TRBV5-4 and TRBJ2-3): ETGVTQSPTHLIKTRGQQVTLRCSSQSGHNTVSWYQQALGQGPQFIFQYYREEENGRGNFPPRFSGLQFPNYSSELNVNALELDDSALYLCASSLRGRGTDTQYFGPGTRLTVL.

The J gene is TRBJ2-2, the V gene TRBV5-1; 7 positions match TRBD2. Germline V gene sequence: CDR1 SGHRS, CDR2 YFSETQ. This CDR3 region has 14 residues. J was trimmed by 3 bases and V by 4 bases; bases with no gene match: 3. Here the CDR3 reads CASSARGDTGELFF. The CDR3 DNA reads as TGCGCCAGCAGCGCTCGGGGGGACACCGGGGAGCTGTTTTTT.

The chain links TRBV6-1 to TRBJ1-1, with D uncertain. In germline, CDR1 is MNHNS, CDR2 SASEGT. Trimming cost V 4 bases and J 5 bases, with 11 bases left between them. The CDR3 totals 13 residues. The CDR3 sequence is CASSAPGFTEAFF. CDR3 coding DNA: TGTGCCAGCAGTGCCCCCGGTTTTACTGAAGCTTTCTTT.

The rearrangement links TRBV11-3 to TRBJ2-2; D is undetermined. V shed 5 bases and J shed 6 bases, with 13 bases lying between them. The CDR3 extends over 14 amino acids. Germline V gene lookup returns CDR1 SGHNT and CDR2 YENEEA. The CDR3 reads CASSASGSAGELFF. The CDR3 coding sequence is TGTGCCAGCAGCGCGTCCGGGTCAGCCGGGGAGCTGTTTTTT.

V and J are TRBV28 and TRBJ2-7; TRBD1 matches 8 bases. The CDR3 has 15 amino acids. CDR1 is MDHEN and CDR2 is SYDVKM in the germline V gene. J lost 4 bases, V lost 8 bases, and 13 bases had no gene match. CDR3 in DNA: TGTGCCAGCTATACCCGCGGACAGGGAGGATACGAGCAGTACTTC. Its translation is CASYTRGQGGYEQYF.

The gene calls are TRBV25-1 and TRBJ1-4; D perhaps matches TRBD1 (6 bases). The CDR3 spans 15 residues. Germline V gene data show CDR1 as MGHDK and CDR2 as SYGVNS. Trimming removed 3 bases from V and 7 bases from J, with 15 bases in between. The CDR3 protein is CASSESAGAGEKLFF. The CDR3 bases are TGTGCCAGCAGTGAGTCGGCAGGGGCGGGTGAAAAACTGTTTTTT.

This clone appeared a few times. This sequence joins TRBV29-1 and TRBJ2-6; D might be TRBD2 (5 bases). In germline, CDR1 is SQVTM, CDR2 ANQGSEA. The CDR3 extends over 15 amino acids. Between the trimmed V and J ends, which lost 4 bases and 4 bases, there was a span of 14 bases. The CDR3 nucleotides read TGCAGCGTTGTAGACTCGGGATGGGGGGCCAACGTCCTGACTTTC. Translating it yields CSVVDSGWGANVLTF.

The J gene is TRBJ2-5, the V gene TRBV2, with 7 positions matching TRBD1. This CDR3 contains 15 residues. V trimming: 4 bases; J trimming: 3 bases; junction bases outside the gene matches: 8. Germline V gene sequence: CDR1 SNHLY, CDR2 FYNNEI. The CDR3 protein is CASSANRGIEETQYF. The CDR3, as DNA: TGTGCCAGCAGTGCAAACAGGGGTATTGAAGAGACCCAGTACTTC.